The TCR beta chain under discussion was sequenced for a study of blood T cell repertoires in COVID-19 (dated by TCRdb to the early 2020s). In the study overall: Collaborator samples came from the United States, Italy and Spain and covered acute and convalescent phases of COVID-19. The material from the prospective study consisted of cDNA or gDNA derived from T cells, B-cell-depleted T cells, or PBMCs. Deeply sampled blood TCRbeta repertoires from subjects exposed to, actively infected with, or recovered from COVID-19 were included in the dataset. The repertoires were released in a freely available public database meant as a resource for research on the immune response to SARS-CoV-2. Samples were obtained from the ongoing ImmuneRACE study (first 160 participants) and from approximately 1,200 subjects provided by 6 global collaborators. Sample metadata almost always included a de-identified subject ID, COVID-19 status, age in years and sex. Where available, HLA class I and class II types were obtained from metadata supplied by the sample provider rather than from assay-based typing. The paper's findings and limits, for the study overall: How much clinical and demographic metadata was included differed by source and by participant, and the metadata was provided uncurated.

TCRbeta CDR3 regions were amplified from genomic DNA by means of the immunoSEQ Assay, a bias-controlled multiplex PCR. In the original analysis: The number of nucleated cells in each sample was estimated from the amplification of reference gene primers within the assay. To quantify the absolute abundance of each unique TCRbeta CDR3 rearrangement, sequence reads were collapsed and filtered. For each sample, productive Simpson clonality was calculated by taking the square root of Simpson's diversity index across productive rearrangements. TCRdb took this table from immuneACCESS and kept in-frame rearrangements with V and J called. Such tables lack part of the clones; where checked against another copy, unresolved V genes explain under half of the gap, and the rest is unexplained. D and trimming come from the DNA, and the V and J calls and clone size come from that table. The sample table shows about 190,000 clones, and roughly four fifths are seen once. The ten largest clones represent around an eighth of the sample.

V lost 9 bases and J lost 2 bases, and the count of bases not matched to a germline gene is 19. The CDR3 goes from the cysteine to the phenylalanine over 18 residues. CDR3 DNA is the only sequence kept; it has 54 bases, read in frame from the first base. The germline V gene (reference sequence) provides CDR1 LNHDA and CDR2 SQIVND. With respect to this clone: No antigen is known for it. No much larger clone is present one base from it, and per-base qualities are unavailable.

Each collaborating institution followed its own protocols to collect whole blood in K2EDTA tubes. For TCRbeta analysis, collaborator samples were shipped as frozen whole blood, as isolated PBMCs, or as DNA extracted from either sample type. The sequenced material came from peripheral blood. The TCR was taken from a woman aged 45-59 years with acute or convalescent COVID-19. The rearranged segments are TRBV19 and TRBJ1-2, and TRBD1 aligns with 9 junction nucleotides. The CDR3 sequence is CASQGGWSYGTGNYGYTF. The DNA sequence is as follows: TGTGCCAGCCAAGGAGGATGGTCCTACGGGACAGGGAACTATGGCTACACCTTC.